This TCR beta chain appears in the sequencing data of a study of cytomegalovirus exposure and HLA in healthy donors. A multiplex PCR was run with 60 Vbeta primers and 13 Jbeta primers. Method: immunoSEQ multiplex PCR; TCRdb's copy keeps in-frame clones and lacks some. The data hold about 190,000 clones, with roughly 81% observed a single time. Broader study findings: Cytomegalovirus-associated status was assigned to about 180 TCR beta chains. The authors assumed roughly uniform sequencing depth across donors for presence/absence analyses.

This CDR3 has 15 amino acids. CDR1 and CDR2 (germline): SGHDN, FVKESK. J lost 4 bases, V lost 4 bases, and 5 bases had no gene match. In the case of this clone: Antigen specificity is unknown.

The clonotype originates from a woman between 25 and 40 years old in good health and CMV-seropositive. The sample consisted of PBMCs. The genes are TRBV14 and TRBJ2-2; 8 bases match TRBD1. The CDR3 loop reads CASSRQGTGTGELFF. CDR3 nucleotide sequence: TGTGCCAGCAGCCGACAAGGGACAGGCACCGGGGAGCTGTTTTTT.